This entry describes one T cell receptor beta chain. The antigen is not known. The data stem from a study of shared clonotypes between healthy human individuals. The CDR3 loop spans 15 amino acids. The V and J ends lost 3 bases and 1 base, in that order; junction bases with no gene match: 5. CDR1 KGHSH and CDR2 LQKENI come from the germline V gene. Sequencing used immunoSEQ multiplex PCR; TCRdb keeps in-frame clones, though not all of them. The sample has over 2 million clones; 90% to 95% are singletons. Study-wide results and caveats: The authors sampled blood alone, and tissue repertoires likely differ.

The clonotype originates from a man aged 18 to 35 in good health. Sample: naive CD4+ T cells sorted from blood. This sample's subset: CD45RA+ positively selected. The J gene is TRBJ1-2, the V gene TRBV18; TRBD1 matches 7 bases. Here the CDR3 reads CASSPSGTDNYGYTF. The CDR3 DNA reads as TGTGCCAGCTCACCCAGCGGGACAGATAACTATGGCTACACCTTC.